The TCR beta chain under discussion was sequenced for a study of blood T cell repertoires in COVID-19. Looking at the study overall: Donors in the United States, Italy and Spain gave samples during acute or convalescent COVID-19. PBMCs, B-cell-depleted T cells, or T cells provided the cDNA or gDNA that made up the material.

In the original workflow: The assay estimated nucleated cells by amplifying reference gene primers. Sequenced by immunoSEQ multiplex PCR; TCRdb stores in-frame clones only, minus some. V, J and clone size are taken as reported in that table, and D and trimming were inferred from the DNA itself. The sample consists of around 200,000 clones, approximately 90% of them appearing once. The germline CDR1 and CDR2 sequences are SGHTA and FQGNSA. The germline V and J ends were trimmed by 7 bases and 11 bases, with 14 bases remaining between them. This CDR3 has 11 residues. Sequencing used PBMCs or T cells enriched from blood (not recorded which). The rearrangement joins TRBV7-2 to TRBJ1-1, with a tentative D call TRBD1 (6 bases). The sequence was obtained from a woman between 40 and 50 years old with acute COVID-19. The CDR3 protein is CASTHSRGAFF. The CDR3 nucleotides are TGTGCCAGCACCCATTCTAGGGGGGCTTTCTTT.